The rows below give T cell receptor beta chains drawn from one sample of a study of blood T cell repertoires in COVID-19. Data came from immunoSEQ multiplex PCR; TCRdb stores just in-frame clones and leaves some out. This sample carries about 370,000 clones, 80% to 90% of them seen once, and the ten largest clones take roughly 10%. Sequencing input: peripheral blood. The receptors come from a woman between 25 and 40 years old with COVID-19, enrolled during active disease. CDR3s include the opening cysteine and the closing phenylalanine or tryptophan. A D gene is named only where the DNA matches it firmly. Expanded clones get a size class; other rows say once, few or many, or leave the size out.

j_call clone_size v_call d_call cdr3_nt cdr3_aa
TRBJ2-1 . TRBV5-6 . TGTGCCAGCAGCTTGTCCCTTTACAATGAGCAGTTCTTC CASSLSLYNEQFF
TRBJ2-7 . TRBV6-5 . TGTGCCAGCAGTCCGAGGGGGGGGTACGAGCAGTACTTC CASSPRGGYEQYF
TRBJ2-5 few TRBV9 . TGTGCCAGCAGCGTAGATTTCAGGGGTGGCGAAGAGACCCAGTACTTC CASSVDFRGGEETQYF
TRBJ2-5 . TRBV12-3/TRBV12-4 . TGTGCCAGCAGTATCGACATGGCCAGGACCCAGTACTTC CASSIDMARTQYF
TRBJ2-5 . TRBV6-2/TRBV6-3 . TGTGCCAGCAATTATGACGGGCAAGAGACCCAGTACTTC CASNYDGQETQYF
TRBJ2-1 few TRBV15 TRBD2 TGTGCCACCAGCGGTCTAGCGGGTGGGGATGAGCAGTTCTTC CATSGLAGGDEQFF
TRBJ2-4 . TRBV7-2 . TGTGCCAGCAGCCTGAACCTTGGGGGGGCGACAGACATTCAGTACTTC CASSLNLGGATDIQYF
TRBJ2-7 few TRBV15 TRBD2 TGTGCCACCAGCGGATCATCCGGGACTAGCGGGAGAGGGCAGTACTTC CATSGSSGTSGRGQYF
TRBJ2-1 . TRBV5-1 TRBD1 TGCGCCTCAAGCTCGGGACAGGGTTACAATGAGCAGTTCTTC CASSSGQGYNEQFF
TRBJ2-1 . TRBV2 TRBD2 TGTGCCAGCGGGGGACTAGCGGGAGTAGGGTTCTTC CASGGLAGVGFF
TRBJ2-7 . TRBV7-8 . TGTGCCAGCACTCTTAGGGGCAAGAACTACGAGCAGTACTTC CASTLRGKNYEQYF
TRBJ2-5 . TRBV9 TRBD2 TGTGCCAGCAGCGTATGGGCGGGAGGTCAGGAGACCCAGTACTTC CASSVWAGGQETQYF
TRBJ2-7 . TRBV3-1/TRBV3-2 TRBD2 TGTGCCAGCAGGCTTAGCGGGACCTACGAGCAGTACTTC CASRLSGTYEQYF
TRBJ2-3 few TRBV7-3 TRBD2 TGTGCCAGCAGCCCCCAGCCGGGACTAGGCACAGATACGCAGTATTTT CASSPQPGLGTDTQYF
TRBJ2-3 . TRBV28 TRBD2 TGTGCCAGCAGTTTTGTATTAGCGGGAGGGTTCGACACAGATACGCAGTATTTT CASSFVLAGGFDTDTQYF
TRBJ1-1 . TRBV30 TRBD1 TGTGCCTGGAGTGTAGGGGGCCCAGGGGGCACTGAAGCTTTCTTT CAWSVGGPGGTEAFF
TRBJ2-1 . TRBV10-1 . TGCGCCAGCAGTGAGTCCGGAGCGGGTTCCCACTACAATGAGCAGTTCTTC CASSESGAGSHYNEQFF
TRBJ2-6 . TRBV6-5 . TGTGCCGTCCGCTACTCTGGGGCCAACGTCCTGACTTTC CAVRYSGANVLTF
TRBJ1-1 . TRBV4-1 TRBD1 TGCGCCAGCAGCAAATCCGGGACAGGCGGTACTGAAGCTTTCTTT CASSKSGTGGTEAFF
TRBJ2-2 few TRBV5-1 TRBD1 TGCGCCAGCAGCGCACAGGGGGCGAACACCGGGGAGCTGTTTTTT CASSAQGANTGELFF
TRBJ2-3 . TRBV2 TRBD2 TGTGCCAGCAGGACCGGGACTAGCGGGAGGGCCATCACAGATACGCAGTATTTT CASRTGTSGRAITDTQYF
TRBJ2-7 . TRBV5-1 TRBD1 TGCGCCAGCAGCTTGGCGGGGACAGGAGACTACGAGCAGTACTTC CASSLAGTGDYEQYF
TRBJ2-7 . TRBV6-5 . TGTGCCAGCGGGGCGGCAGTCCGGGCTTACGAGCAGTACTTC CASGAAVRAYEQYF
TRBJ2-1 . TRBV6-2/TRBV6-3 . TGTGCCAGCAGCCCTACTACATTTACAGGGACCCTCAAGTCTAGACGCGCCACCTACAATGAGCAGTTCTTC CASSPTTFTGTLKSRRATYNEQFF
TRBJ1-2 once TRBV7-2 . TGTGCCAGCAGCTTAGGAGACATGAGCTATGGCTACACCTTC CASSLGDMSYGYTF
TRBJ2-7 . TRBV30 TRBD2 TGTGCCTGGACAGCGGGAGGCGAGCAGTACTTC CAWTAGGEQYF
TRBJ1-4 . TRBV27 TRBD1 TGTGCCAGCAGTTTAGGACAGGGCACTAATGAAAAACTGTTTTTT CASSLGQGTNEKLFF
TRBJ2-7 . TRBV2 . TGTGCCAGCAGTGAAAGCCGGGTCGCGTTGTACTTC CASSESRVALYF
TRBJ2-7 . TRBV5-1 . TGCGCCAGCAGCTTGGTTCCGGGATCATACGAGCAGTACTTC CASSLVPGSYEQYF
TRBJ2-1 . TRBV24-1 . TGTGCCACCACGGGGAGCTCCTACAATGAGCAGTTCTTC CATTGSSYNEQFF
TRBJ2-7 . TRBV6-6 TRBD1 TGTGCCAGCAGTTATAGGGGGCACCACGAGCAGTACTTC CASSYRGHHEQYF
TRBJ2-7 . TRBV19 . TGTGCCAGTAGCTCCCCACCTTGGGCGGGCACCTACGAGCAGTACTTC CASSSPPWAGTYEQYF
TRBJ2-6 . TRBV7-9 . TGTGCCAGCAGCTTAACCACAGGGACAGGGGCCAACGTCCTGACTTTC CASSLTTGTGANVLTF
TRBJ2-7 . TRBV7-9 TRBD2 TGTGCCAGCAGCTCCGACTACCTCGGGAGGGGGGCCTACGAGCAGTACTTC CASSSDYLGRGAYEQYF
TRBJ1-1 . TRBV28 . TGTGCCAGCAGCACGGACACGCCGGCCGTTTTGAACACTGAAGCTTTCTTT CASSTDTPAVLNTEAFF
TRBJ2-1 once TRBV19 TRBD2 TGTGCCAGTAGTAGCGGAAGGGCGGGAGGATTCAATGAGCAGTTCTTC CASSSGRAGGFNEQFF
TRBJ1-2 . TRBV6-1 . TGTGCCAGCAGTGATGGACAACCCACCCTCTCTTATGGCTACACCTTC CASSDGQPTLSYGYTF
TRBJ2-7 . TRBV7-6 TRBD1 TGTGCCAGCAGCGGAACACAGGGGACCCTAATCGGCGAGCAGTACTTC CASSGTQGTLIGEQYF
TRBJ1-1 . TRBV3-1/TRBV3-2 TRBD1 TGTGCCAGCAGCCAAAGTGGGACAGGGTCCACTGAAGCTTTCTTT CASSQSGTGSTEAFF
TRBJ1-5 . TRBV18 . TGTGCCAGCTCACGTTCCCGACAGAGCAATCAGCCCCAGCATTTT CASSRSRQSNQPQHF
TRBJ2-7 . TRBV2 TRBD1 TGTGCCAGCAGTCCCAGACAGGGCCTCTACGAGCAGTACTTC CASSPRQGLYEQYF
TRBJ1-1 . TRBV6-6 . TGTGCCAGCAGTTATTCAGGGTTGAACACTGAAGCTTTCTTT CASSYSGLNTEAFF
TRBJ2-3 . TRBV4-1 . TGCGCCAGCAGCCAAGCGATAACTCACACAGATACGCAGTATTTT CASSQAITHTDTQYF